This T cell receptor beta chain comes out of a study of blood T cells in healthy people across ages. Overall study context: About one barcoded beta molecule per two T cells was captured by template switching.

This clonotype was recorded at least ten times. Next came a second PCR, run for roughly 7 to 12 cycles, which used a sample-barcoded 5' primer along with a J-beta primer mix. TCRdb reprocessed the 5' RACE reads with MiXCR, giving one entry per CDR3 protein. The repertoire holds 650,000 to 800,000 distinct CDR3 sequences, with around two fifths as singletons. The length of the CDR3 is 15 residues. Trimming removed 4 bases from V and 0 bases from J, with 13 bases in between. Germline V gene data show CDR1 as LGHNA and CDR2 as YSLEER. The V gene is TRBV4-3, the J gene TRBJ2-7, with D possibly matching TRBD1 (5 bases). The sample consisted of blood. This clonotype originated in a man aged 55 to 69 in good health. CDR3 in amino acids: CASSPTRASSYEQYF. For the CDR3, the DNA is TGCGCCAGCAGCCCAACCAGGGCGAGCTCCTACGAGCAGTACTTC.